Shown below are 20 T cell receptor beta chains from a single sample sequenced in a study of blood T cell repertoires in COVID-19. Data came from immunoSEQ multiplex PCR; TCRdb stores just in-frame clones and leaves some out. The top ten clones hold approximately 1.2% of a sample with fewer than 65,000 clones, roughly 88% of them seen once. What was sequenced was peripheral blood. The receptors originated from a woman of 80 years or more with acute or convalescent COVID-19.

The chain uses TRBV7-9 and TRBJ2-2; D is ambiguous. The CDR3 length is 13 residues. CDR1 and CDR2 (germline): SEHNR, FQNEAQ (reference sequence). V lost 5 bases to trimming and J lost 6 bases, with 10 bases between them. CDR3 sequence (DNA): TGTGCCAGCAGCCCTATGCACGCCGGGGAGCTGTTTTTT. Encoded protein: CASSPMHAGELFF.

This clone was detected only once. The chain employs TRBV19 and TRBJ1-5, with a weak D call TRBD1 (6 bases). The CDR3 runs to 16 residues. The germline V gene has CDR1 LNHDA and CDR2 SQIVND (reference sequence). Trimming left V 6 bases short and J 7 bases short, with 22 bases between. The CDR3 spells CASRWGQRGGRQPQHF. CDR3 DNA sequence: TGTGCCAGTAGATGGGGACAACGAGGGGGAAGACAGCCCCAGCATTTT.

The chain joins TRBV19 to TRBJ1-5; 8 bases are a match to TRBD1. This CDR3 has 15 amino acids. V gave up 1 base and J gave up 6 bases; unmatched junction bases: 5. Germline V CDR1 and CDR2: LNHDA, SQIVND (reference sequence). The CDR3 sequence is CASSIAGTGVQPQHF. The CDR3, as DNA: TGTGCCAGTAGTATAGCTGGGACAGGTGTTCAGCCCCAGCATTTT.

The genes are TRBV7-8 and TRBJ1-6; 10 nucleotides align to TRBD1. CDR1 and CDR2 (germline): SGHVS, FQNEAQ. The V gene end was trimmed by 3 bases and the J gene end by 8 bases; junction bases not matched to a gene: 4. This CDR3 contains 15 residues. The DNA of the CDR3 is TGTGCCAGCAGCTTCAGGGACAGGGGAGATTCACCCCTCCACTTT. Amino acids: CASSFRDRGDSPLHF.

This chain links TRBV5-1 with TRBJ1-3, with 7 bases aligning to TRBD1. Germline-derived CDR1 and CDR2 are SGHRS and YFSETQ. Losses at the gene ends were 3 bases for V and 0 bases for J; bases not matched to a gene: 9. The CDR3 is made up of 17 amino acids. The CDR3 loop is CASSSSTGMSSGNTIYF. DNA for the CDR3: TGCGCCAGCAGCTCGTCGACAGGGATGAGCTCTGGAAACACCATATATTTT.

The chain has TRBV2 and TRBJ1-5; 8 nucleotides match TRBD1. The germline CDR1 and CDR2 sequences are SNHLY and FYNNEI. V lost 6 bases, J lost 6 bases, and 4 bases stayed unmatched. The CDR3 extends over 13 amino acids. As DNA, the CDR3 is TGTGCCAGCAGACGGACAGGGTTTCAGCCCCAGCATTTT. It codes for CASRRTGFQPQHF.

This clone has just one count. The V gene is TRBV5-1, the J gene TRBJ2-1; possibly TRBD1 for D (5 bases). The CDR3 has 15 residues. Trimming stripped 0 bases from V and 5 bases from J, with 12 bases between. Germline CDR1 reads SGHRS; CDR2 reads YFSETQ. This chain's CDR3 is CASSLVGAADNEQFF. As DNA, the CDR3 is TGCGCCAGCAGCTTGGTAGGGGCAGCAGACAATGAGCAGTTCTTC.

The V call is TRBV3-1 (or the pseudogene TRBV3-2), the J call TRBJ2-7; 8 bases agree with TRBD2. Germline CDR1 and CDR2: LGHDT and YNNKEL (reference sequence). With 3 bases clipped from V and 1 base from J, the junction kept 5 bases outside the gene matches. The CDR3 has 15 amino acids. The CDR3 DNA follows: TGTGCCAGCAGCCATGACGCGGGAGGTTCCTACGAGCAGTACTTC. Protein: CASSHDAGGSYEQYF.

This chain uses TRBV18 with TRBJ2-7, with 8 positions matching TRBD2. Germline CDR1 and CDR2: KGHSH and LQKENI. V shed 4 bases, J shed 4 bases, and the junction held 6 bases outside the gene matches. The CDR3 has 14 residues. CDR3 nucleotides: TGTGCCAGCTCACGCCAGCCGGGGGGGTACGAGCAGTACTTC. It specifies CASSRQPGGYEQYF.

Notes on this clone: One base away lies a much larger clone, so this may be a sequencing read error. At the DNA level, this CDR3 is encoded by other sequences in the same sample as well. The rearrangement links TRBV5-4 to TRBJ1-2, with 7 bases fitting TRBD1. The CDR3 has 15 residues. Germline V gene sequence: CDR1 SGHNT, CDR2 YYREEE (reference sequence). This CDR3 reads CASSSDRARSYGYTF. CDR3 bases: TGTGCCAGCAGCAGTGACAGGGCCCGATCCTATGGCTACACCTTT.

The chain has TRBV2 and TRBJ2-3; TRBD2 agrees at 8 bases. CDR3 length: 15 amino acids. V lost 6 bases to trimming and J lost 4 bases; unmatched junction nucleotides: 9. CDR1 and CDR2 (germline): SNHLY, FYNNEI. The CDR3, as DNA: TGTGCCAGCAGCCCGACTAGCGTCGGGGCAGATACGCAGTATTTT. This translates into CASSPTSVGADTQYF.

This chain links TRBV10-1 with TRBJ2-1; 12 bases are shared with TRBD2. The length of the CDR3 is 15 residues. V lost 6 bases and J lost 7; bases outside the gene matches: 7. Germline lookup yields CDR1 WNHNN and CDR2 SYGVQD (reference sequence). As DNA, the CDR3 is TGCGCCAGCAGCGTGCTAGCGGGAGGGGAGAATGAGCAGTTCTTC. Translation: CASSVLAGGENEQFF.

The chain is built from TRBV2 and TRBJ1-5; 11 bases map to TRBD1. J gave up 2 bases and V 6 bases, and 6 bases lay outside the gene matches. Germline V gene data show CDR1 as SNHLY and CDR2 as FYNNEI. This CDR3 contains 16 residues. The CDR3 region is CASRRGQGVGNQPQHF. As DNA, the CDR3 is TGTGCCAGCAGGAGGGGACAGGGGGTCGGCAATCAGCCCCAGCATTTT.

The chain joins TRBV19 to TRBJ1-5; 11 bases match TRBD1. Looked up from germline, CDR1 is LNHDA and CDR2 is SQIVND (reference sequence). The length of the CDR3 is 19 residues. The V gene end was trimmed by 8 bases and the J gene end by 2 bases; junction bases not matched to a gene: 17. The CDR3 region has the DNA TGTGCCAGTTTTTTTTTCCAGGACAGGGGGCATGAAGGCAATCAGCCCCAGCATTTT. Translating it yields CASFFFQDRGHEGNQPQHF.

This chain connects TRBV5-8 to TRBJ1-5; possible D gene TRBD1, 5 bases. CDR3 length: 13 amino acids. V lost 6 bases and J 3 bases, leaving 10 bases between the germline ends. Germline V lookup: CDR1 SGHTS, CDR2 YDEGEE. The CDR3 loop reads CASTSTDNQPQHF. The CDR3 DNA reads as TGTGCCAGCACCTCGACAGACAATCAGCCCCAGCATTTT.

V usage is TRBV19 and J usage is TRBJ1-5, with D possibly matching TRBD1 (6 bases). The germline V gene has CDR1 LNHDA and CDR2 SQIVND (reference sequence). The CDR3 is made up of 14 amino acids. The V gene lost 6 bases and the J gene lost 1 base, with 10 bases spanning the gap. The CDR3 protein is CASSPTGSNQPQHF. The CDR3, as DNA: TGTGCCAGTAGCCCAACAGGGAGCAATCAGCCCCAGCATTTT.

The chain employs TRBV19 and TRBJ1-5; unclear D gene. In germline, CDR1 is LNHDA, CDR2 SQIVND (reference sequence). The CDR3 loop spans 13 amino acids. V was cut by 8 bases and J by 6 bases, with 14 bases left in between. Here the CDR3 DNA reads TGTGCCAGTCGTGCAGGAGAGGGTCAGCCCCAGCATTTT. It is translated as CASRAGEGQPQHF. Complete variable domain (other parts from reference TRBV19 and TRBJ1-5): DGGITQSPKYLFRKEGQNVTLSCEQNLNHDAMYWYRQDPGQGLRLIYYSQIVNDFQKGDIAEGYSVSREKKESFPLTVTSAQKNPTAFYLCASRAGEGQPQHFGDGTRLSIL.

The rearrangement joins TRBV5-4 to TRBJ1-2; 12 positions match TRBD1. V dropped 1 base and J dropped 8; count of bases not matched to a gene: 6. This CDR3 comprises 15 residues. Germline CDR1 reads SGHNT; CDR2 reads YYREEE (reference sequence). The CDR3 sequence: CASSLPGTGGRGYTF. The CDR3 nucleotides read TGTGCCAGCAGCTTGCCGGGGACAGGGGGCCGCGGCTACACCTTC. The full variable domain, rest sourced from reference TRBV5-4 and TRBJ1-2, is ETGVTQSPTHLIKTRGQQVTLRCSSQSGHNTVSWYQQALGQGPQFIFQYYREEENGRGNFPPRFSGLQFPNYSSELNVNALELDDSALYLCASSLPGTGGRGYTFGSGTRLTVV.

The chain is built from TRBV18 and TRBJ1-2; 7 bases agree with TRBD1. The CDR3 is made up of 14 amino acids. J lost 4 bases, V lost 5 bases, and 7 bases had no gene match. Germline lookup yields CDR1 KGHSH and CDR2 LQKENI. CDR3 sequence: CASSTGQWGYGYTF. DNA for the CDR3: TGTGCCAGCTCAACGGGACAGTGGGGCTATGGCTACACCTTC.

The gene calls are TRBV4-3 and TRBJ1-2, with D unclear. V was shortened by 0 bases and J by 2 bases, with 13 bases between the two germline ends. Germline V lookup: CDR1 LGHNA, CDR2 YSLEER. CDR3 size: 16 residues. CDR3: CASSQDLMTENYGYTF. The CDR3 DNA sequence: TGCGCCAGCAGCCAAGACCTTATGACTGAGAACTATGGCTACACCTTC.